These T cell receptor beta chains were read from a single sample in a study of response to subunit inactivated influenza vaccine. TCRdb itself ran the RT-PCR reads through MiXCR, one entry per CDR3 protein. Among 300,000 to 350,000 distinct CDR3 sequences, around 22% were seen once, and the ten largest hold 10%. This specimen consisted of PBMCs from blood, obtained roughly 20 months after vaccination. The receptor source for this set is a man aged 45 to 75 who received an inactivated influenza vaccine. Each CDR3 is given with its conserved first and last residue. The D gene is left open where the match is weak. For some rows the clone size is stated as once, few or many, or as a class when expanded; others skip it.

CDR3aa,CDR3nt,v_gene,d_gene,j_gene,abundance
CASSVGRTFDEQFF,TGTGCCAGCAGTGTCGGCAGGACCTTCGATGAGCAGTTCTTC,TRBV2,.,TRBJ2-1,.
CATSRDMGRGTEAFF,TGTGCCACCAGCAGAGACATGGGCAGGGGGACTGAAGCTTTCTTT,TRBV15,TRBD1,TRBJ1-1,many
CASKKFSTGELFF,TGTGCCAGTAAGAAGTTTAGCACCGGGGAGCTGTTTTTT,TRBV19,.,TRBJ2-2,.
CASSIGQGLYGYTF,TGTGCCAGCAGCATTGGACAGGGCCTCTATGGCTACACCTTC,TRBV9,TRBD1,TRBJ1-2,.
CSARAGVGHQPQHF,TGCAGTGCTAGAGCCGGGGTTGGTCATCAGCCCCAGCATTTT,TRBV20-1,.,TRBJ1-5,.
CASSFPGQTTYEQYF,TGTGCCAGCAGTTTTCCGGGACAGACCACCTACGAGCAGTACTTC,TRBV2,TRBD1,TRBJ2-7,.
CASSLSATNEKLFF,TGTGCCAGCAGCCTGAGTGCAACTAATGAAAAACTGTTTTTT,TRBV7-2,.,TRBJ1-4,many
CASSIDRDLGGYTF,TGTGCCAGTAGTATAGACCGGGACCTGGGTGGCTACACCTTC,TRBV19,.,TRBJ1-2,many
CASSESGSSADTQYF,TGTGCCAGCAGCGAGAGCGGGAGTTCTGCAGATACGCAGTATTTT,TRBV9,TRBD2,TRBJ2-3,.
CASSPTRQGSNQPQHF,TGTGCCAGCAGCCCGACGCGGCAGGGGAGCAATCAGCCCCAGCATTTT,TRBV4-2,.,TRBJ1-5,few
CSASRTESSYNSPLHF,TGCAGTGCAAGCCGGACGGAGAGCTCCTATAATTCACCCCTCCACTTT,TRBV20-1,.,TRBJ1-6,many
CASSSAGGGTEAFF,TGTGCCAGCAGTTCCGCAGGGGGGGGCACTGAAGCTTTCTTT,TRBV12-3/TRBV12-4,TRBD1,TRBJ1-1,many
CASSLAPGFQPQHF,TGTGCCAGCAGCTTAGCCCCAGGGTTTCAGCCCCAGCATTTT,TRBV7-8,.,TRBJ1-5,few